Presented here are 10 T cell receptor beta chains from one specimen sequenced in a study of CD8+CD57+ T cells in acquired aplastic anemia. The template for TCR beta VDJ and CDR3 sequence profiling was genomic DNA. TCRdb independently ran MiXCR on the reads; one entry per CDR3 protein. Among 150,000 to 200,000 distinct CDR3 sequences listed, roughly 47% were seen once. Sequencing was carried out using sorted CD4+, CD8+, or CD8+CD57+ T cells (not recorded which) from PBMCs. These receptors came from a human donor in good health.

J is TRBJ2-2 and V is TRBV7-3; D is unclear. This CDR3 region has 16 residues. The V gene's germline CDR1 is SGHTA and CDR2 FQGTGA. Trimming cost V 4 bases and J 8 bases, with 20 bases left between them. Here the CDR3 reads CASSSEDGALRGELFF. CDR3 sequence (DNA): TGTGCCAGCAGCTCCGAGGACGGAGCCCTTCGGGGGGAGCTGTTTTTT.

The chain uses TRBV12-3 or TRBV12-4 and TRBJ2-1; weak D call: TRBD2 (5 bases). V was clipped by 7 bases and J by 10 bases, with 17 bases between them. The CDR3 extends over 13 amino acids. CDR3 sequence: CASIESGFWEQFF. In DNA, the CDR3 is TGTGCCAGCATAGAGTCGGGGTTTTGGGAGCAGTTCTTC.

The chain combines TRBV20-1 with TRBJ2-3, with TRBD2 matching over 7 bases. The CDR3 length is 14 residues. CDR1 DFQATT and CDR2 SNEGSKA come from the germline V gene (reference sequence). V trimming: 6 bases; J trimming: 5 bases; junction bases outside the gene matches: 11. CDR3 in amino acids: CSAESSGAGDTQYF. CDR3 DNA: TGCAGTGCAGAATCTAGCGGAGCGGGAGATACGCAGTATTTT.

The chain links TRBV7-3 to TRBJ2-1; 8 bases agree with TRBD2. The germline V gene encodes CDR1 SGHTA and CDR2 FQGTGA. J gave up 3 bases and V 5 bases, and 9 bases lay outside the gene matches. The CDR3 sequence is 16 residues long. The CDR3 reads CASSASGGLDYNEQFF. CDR3 in DNA: TGTGCCAGCAGCGCCAGCGGGGGACTAGACTACAATGAGCAGTTCTTC.

In the case of this clonotype: At one end, the junction sequence differs from germline, possibly due to a read error. This rearrangement joins TRBV2 to TRBJ2-2; possibly TRBD2 for D (5 bases). From germline, CDR1 is SNHLY and CDR2 FYNNEI. This CDR3 region has 11 residues. The CDR3 sequence: CASRFFGEPFF. In DNA form, the CDR3 reads TGTGCCAGCCGGTTCTTCGGGGAGCCGTTTTTT.

Ten or more counts support this clonotype. The CDR3 nucleotides read TGTGCCAGTAGTCCCGGACAGGGCAAAGCTTTCTTT. It yields the protein CASSPGQGKAFF. The chain combines TRBV19 with TRBJ1-1; 8 nucleotides match TRBD1. Losses at the gene ends were 5 bases for V and 9 bases for J; bases not matched to a gene: 5. The CDR3 is 12 residues long. In germline, CDR1 is LNHDA, CDR2 SQIVND (reference sequence). Full variable domain (rest looked up from reference TRBV19 and TRBJ1-1): DGGITQSPKYLFRKEGQNVTLSCEQNLNHDAMYWYRQDPGQGLRLIYYSQIVNDFQKGDIAEGYSVSREKKESFPLTVTSAQKNPTAFYLCASSPGQGKAFFGQGTRLTVV.

As concerns this clonotype: The missing conserved phenylalanine or tryptophan at the end of this CDR3 makes a read error likely. The chain recombines TRBV25-1 with TRBJ2-1; D gene ambiguous. This CDR3 is 11 amino acids long. Per the germline V gene, CDR1 is MGHDK and CDR2 is SYGVNS. Here the CDR3 DNA reads TGTGCCAGTAGTGGTACCAATGAGCAGTTCGTC. Protein: CASSGTNEQFV.

Points on this clonotype: This could be a read error, since a much larger clone is one nucleotide away. CDR3 in DNA: TGTGCCAGCAGCCGGGTCTCGGAAAGCTCCTACGAGCAGTACTTC. Its translation: CASSRVSESSYEQYF. The chain is built from TRBV5-4 and TRBJ2-7; D is uncertain. This CDR3 region has 15 residues. V was clipped by 4 bases and J by 0 bases, with 14 bases between them. The germline V gene encodes CDR1 SGHNT and CDR2 YYREEE (reference sequence).

This chain connects TRBV7-8 to TRBJ1-6, with D perhaps TRBD1 (5 bases). Germline V gene data show CDR1 as SGHVS and CDR2 as FQNEAQ. Between the trimmed V and J ends, which lost 1 base and 6 bases, there was a span of 13 bases. This CDR3 is built from 16 residues. The CDR3 DNA sequence: TGTGCCAGCAGCTTAGTCCAGGGTAGAGGTAATTCACCCCTCCACTTT. Protein product: CASSLVQGRGNSPLHF.

This chain joins TRBV6-1 and TRBJ2-2; 12 bases agree with TRBD2. Germline lookup yields CDR1 MNHNS and CDR2 SASEGT. Trimming removed 6 bases from V and 1 base from J; junction bases left unmatched: 9. The CDR3 sequence is 18 residues long. The CDR3 loop reads CASRPRLAGAGNTGELFF. The DNA for the CDR3 is TGTGCCAGCAGACCTCGACTAGCGGGGGCGGGGAACACCGGGGAGCTGTTTTTT.